The present TCR beta chain was sequenced within a study of tissue T cells after allogeneic stem cell transplantation (dated by TCRdb to 2022 to 2024). In terms of the full investigation: TCR beta repertoires were profiled across many tissues obtained from research autopsies of patients with and without GVHD, as well as in mouse models of GVHD. The human arm was conducted as a prospective observational study, and neither blinding nor randomization was performed.

The time point label, read with the paper, signifies: mouse harvest day 7 after allogeneic transplant. Mouse grafts consisting of 10^7 T-cell-depleted bone marrow cells combined with 10^6 splenic CD5+ T cells were administered by tail vein injection. GVHD in mice was modeled with a major MHC-mismatch B6 (H2b) into BALB/c (H2d) model, and tissues were profiled at day 7 or 14. On day 7 or 14 post-transplant, mouse tissues and retro-orbital blood were harvested with separate sterile tools for each animal, and livers were flushed before harvest. Before genomic DNA isolation with the DNeasy Blood & Tissue Kit, mouse tissues were minced with razor blades in buffered saline. With respect to this clone: Its antigen remains unidentified. Gene names and germline sequences refer to the mouse in this case. The read terminates 1 residue before the CDR3 end, so the remaining end is supplied by the germline J gene.

Libraries were made using the immunoSEQ multiplex PCR assay. Adaptive Biotechnologies performed TCRbeta CDR3 sequencing at survey depth and reported CDR3 sequences, V/J genes, productive frequency, and template counts. TCR beta CDR3 regions were amplified from genomic DNA rather than RNA. In the source study's methods: Jensen-Shannon divergence was used to quantify pairwise repertoire overlap between tissues, with a value of 1 indicating complete divergence and a value of 0 indicating identical repertoires. Tissues were clustered by single-linkage agglomerative hierarchical clustering of pairwise JSD values and displayed as dendrograms. All patient samples were analyzed with GLIPH2 using simulation_depth 1000, kmer_min_depth 3 and cdr3_length_cutoff 8, and only groups containing more than two unique CDR3s were kept. A standardized tissue-overlap score was generated by extrapolating Jaccard GLIPH-group overlap across patients to a standard repertoire size of 1000 clones. Associations of diversity with clinical or experimental variables used linear mixed-effect models with tissue fixed effects and individual random effects. TCRdb holds this immuneACCESS table with in-frame rearrangements only. Some clones are missing; in checked studies, unresolved V genes explain under half, and the rest has no known cause. V and J calls plus clone size are reproduced from that table; the DNA served to infer D and trimming. The sample table shows about 8,300 clones, and about 48% are seen once. Of the sample, 7% to 8.5% falls within the top ten clones.

Overall study results and their limits: The study did not determine which tissue TCRs were alloreactive or antigen-specific, and some clones might have been persisting host cells. The patient cohort was small and clinically heterogeneous, and sampling depth was acknowledged as a limitation. Within patients, how anatomically similar the tissues were was a key factor in shaping TCR repertoire composition, regardless of disease or transplant status. In both patients and mice, T cells from blood and spleen covered only a limited part of the TCR repertoire found in tissues. Not many T cell clones showed up in more than one patient, yet clustering based on motifs uncovered repertoire signatures that were shared across patients in a tissue-specific way.

Via the germline V gene, CDR1 is SGHLS and CDR2 HYDKME. The CDR3 numbers 16 residues from cysteine through phenylalanine. The CDR3 was read in part: 45 bases, with the frame set at base 1. Trimming accounts for 0 bases at V and 2 bases at J, while the number of junction bases matched to no gene is 0. The specimen was gut tissue. The V and J segments used are TRBV12-2 and TRBJ2-3; 14 bases in the middle match TRBD2. The receptor was derived from a female BALB/c mouse given C57BL/6 T cells with graft-versus-host disease after an allogeneic hematopoietic cell transplant. This receptor carries the CDR3 CASSLGTGGAAETLYF. CDR3 DNA, as far as it was read: TGTGCCAGCTCTCTCGGGACTGGGGGGGCTGCAGAAACGCTGTAT.